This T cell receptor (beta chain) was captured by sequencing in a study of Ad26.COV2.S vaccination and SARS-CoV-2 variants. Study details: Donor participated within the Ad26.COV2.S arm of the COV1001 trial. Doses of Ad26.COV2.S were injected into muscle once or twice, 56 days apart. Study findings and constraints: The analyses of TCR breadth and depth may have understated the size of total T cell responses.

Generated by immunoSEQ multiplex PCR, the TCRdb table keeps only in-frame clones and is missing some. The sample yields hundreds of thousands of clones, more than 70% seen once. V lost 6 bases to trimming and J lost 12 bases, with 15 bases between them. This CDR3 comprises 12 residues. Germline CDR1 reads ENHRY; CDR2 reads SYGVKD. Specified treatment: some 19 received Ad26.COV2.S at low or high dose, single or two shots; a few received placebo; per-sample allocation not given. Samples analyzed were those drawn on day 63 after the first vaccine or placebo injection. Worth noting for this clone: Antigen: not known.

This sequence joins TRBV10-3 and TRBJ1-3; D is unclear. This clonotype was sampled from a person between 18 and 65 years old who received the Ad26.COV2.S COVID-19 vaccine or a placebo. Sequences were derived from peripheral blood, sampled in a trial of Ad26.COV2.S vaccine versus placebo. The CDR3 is CAISEPKADIYF. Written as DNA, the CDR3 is TGTGCCATCAGCGAACCTAAAGCGGACATATATTTT.